The 23 T cell receptor beta chains below were found in one sample sequenced in a study of T cell changes during pregnancy in multiple sclerosis. The method was immunoSEQ multiplex PCR; TCRdb's version includes in-frame clones alone and lacks a portion of them. The sample consists of around 70,000 clones, 80% to 95% of them appearing once. The sequencing used peripheral blood, collected in the first trimester of pregnancy. The receptors shown here come from a female donor in good health, enrolled as a control in a pregnancy study.

V gene TRBV28 combines with J gene TRBJ2-7; no firm D call. Germline V CDR1 and CDR2: MDHEN, SYDVKM. V dropped 2 bases and J dropped 2 bases, with 10 bases sitting between them. The CDR3 spans 14 residues. The CDR3 DNA reads as TGTGCCAGCAGTTTACGCGGAGCTACCTACGAGCAGTACTTC. Protein product: CASSLRGATYEQYF.

V usage is TRBV6-1 and J usage is TRBJ1-1; the D is unclear. Germline V gives CDR1 MNHNS, CDR2 SASEGT. The CDR3 extends over 15 amino acids. V lost 7 bases to trimming and J lost 1 base, with 16 bases between them. CDR3: CASIFSATGNTEAFF. DNA for the CDR3: TGTGCCAGCATATTCTCTGCGACGGGGAACACTGAAGCTTTCTTT.

The chain has TRBV27 and TRBJ2-2, with 8 bases matching TRBD1. V gave up 5 bases and J gave up 7 bases; unmatched junction bases: 6. Per the germline V gene, CDR1 is MNHEY and CDR2 is SMNVEV (reference sequence). The CDR3 length is 14 residues. CDR3: CASSPGTGHGELFF. The DNA for the CDR3 is TGTGCCAGCAGTCCAGGGACAGGTCACGGGGAGCTGTTTTTT.

In this sample, this clone turned up once. This chain joins TRBV6-5 and TRBJ1-1, with 9 bases aligning to TRBD1. CDR1 MNHEY and CDR2 SVGAGI come from the germline V gene. The CDR3 has 15 amino acids. V lost 8 bases and J lost 3; bases outside the gene matches: 10. CDR3 region: CASGPGQGFYTEAFF. DNA of the CDR3: TGTGCCAGCGGTCCGGGACAGGGTTTTTACACTGAAGCTTTCTTT.

In nucleotides, the CDR3 is TGTGCCACCACACCCGGGGGATATGATGGCTACACCTTC. Translation: CATTPGGYDGYTF. The J gene is TRBJ1-2, the V gene TRBV2; D may be TRBD1 (5 bases). Germline lookup yields CDR1 SNHLY and CDR2 FYNNEI. Trimming stripped 10 bases from V and 6 bases from J, with 18 bases between. The CDR3 contains 13 residues. The full variable domain, in which reference TRBV2 and TRBJ1-2 provide the parts outside the CDR3, is EPEVTQTPSHQVTQMGQEVILRCVPISNHLYFYWYRQILGQKVEFLVSFYNNEISEKSEIFDDQFSVERPDGSNFTLKIRSTKLEDSAMYFCATTPGGYDGYTFGSGTRLTVV.

The CDR3 nucleotides are TGTGCCAGCAGTCCAGCGGGGTCTGGGGCCAACGTCCTGACTTTC. Amino acid sequence: CASSPAGSGANVLTF. The chain joins TRBV27 to TRBJ2-6; 7 bases line up with TRBD2. CDR3 length equals 15 residues. V shed 5 bases and J 1 base; nucleotides not matched to a gene: 2. The germline V gene encodes CDR1 MNHEY and CDR2 SMNVEV (reference sequence). Full variable domain (remainder filled in from reference TRBV27 and TRBJ2-6): EAQVTQNPRYLITVTGKKLTVTCSQNMNHEYMSWYRQDPGLGLRQIYYSMNVEVTDKGDVPEGYKVSRKEKRNFPLILESPSPNQTSLYFCASSPAGSGANVLTFGAGSRLTVL.

The chain employs TRBV28 and TRBJ2-4; 7 bases are shared with TRBD2. J was trimmed by 9 bases and V by 3 bases; bases with no gene match: 8. There are 14 residues in the CDR3. Germline V gene sequence: CDR1 MDHEN, CDR2 SYDVKM. CDR3 region: CASSFGGGGGIQYF. The CDR3 nucleotides are TGTGCCAGCAGTTTTGGGGGGGGTGGAGGCATTCAGTACTTC.

This clone was recorded a few times. In DNA form, the CDR3 reads TGTGCCCTCAGAAGGAGGGGATCGGGCACTGAAGCTTTCTTT. As protein: CALRRRGSGTEAFF. J is TRBJ1-1 and V is TRBV30, with D possibly being TRBD1 (5 bases). The CDR3 has 14 amino acids. Germline assignment: CDR1 GTSNPN and CDR2 SVGIG (reference sequence). V dropped 8 bases and J dropped 4 bases, with 20 bases sitting between them.

CDR3 nucleotide sequence: TGTGCCAGCAGGAGAGCGGGAGGTGGCTACGAGCAGTACTTC. Translating gives CASRRAGGGYEQYF. This chain links TRBV27 with TRBJ2-7, with 9 bases lining up with TRBD2. CDR3 length equals 14 residues. With V trimmed by 6 bases and J by 3 bases, 6 bases remained unmatched. In germline, CDR1 is MNHEY, CDR2 SMNVEV (reference sequence).

The chain carries TRBV7-8 and TRBJ1-1; 7 bases align to TRBD1. The CDR3 runs 15 residues. Germline CDR1 is SGHVS and CDR2 is FQNEAQ. J lost 7 bases, V lost 1 base, and 9 bases had no gene match. DNA of the CDR3: TGTGCCAGCAGCTTAGAGGACAGGTCGGCAGGTGAAGCTTTCTTT. Its translation is CASSLEDRSAGEAFF.

The chain employs TRBV4-1 and TRBJ1-5, with a tentative D call TRBD1 (6 bases). Trimming took 4 bases from V and 4 from J, leaving 11 bases between them. The V gene's germline CDR1 is MGHRA and CDR2 YSYEKL. CDR3 length: 14 residues. The CDR3 reads CASSLRQENQPQHF. The CDR3 DNA sequence: TGCGCCAGCAGCCTAAGACAGGAGAATCAGCCCCAGCATTTT.

CDR3 DNA sequence: TGTGCCAGCAGTCCCCGCGGTAGCGGGAGTGGTGAGCAGTACTTC. It specifies CASSPRGSGSGEQYF. This sequence joins TRBV28 and TRBJ2-7; 9 bases are a match to TRBD2. Germline CDR1 and CDR2: MDHEN and SYDVKM. Unmatched junction bases numbered 12, after V lost 5 bases and J lost 7 bases. The CDR3 consists of 15 residues.

The V call is TRBV7-9, the J call TRBJ2-7; weak D call: TRBD1 (5 bases). Germline CDR1 and CDR2: SEHNR and FQNEAQ (reference sequence). The V gene lost 5 bases and the J gene lost 6 bases, with 14 bases spanning the gap. The CDR3 covers 13 residues. Written as DNA, the CDR3 is TGTGCCAGCAGCAAACACGACAGCGTCGAGCAGTACTTC. Translated: CASSKHDSVEQYF.

The rearrangement uses TRBV6-1 and TRBJ1-5; D uncertain. Trimming removed 4 bases at V and 0 bases at J, with 13 bases between. Looked up from germline, CDR1 is MNHNS and CDR2 is SASEGT. CDR3 length: 16 residues. The CDR3 protein is CASSVATYYSNQPQHF. The CDR3 bases are TGTGCCAGCAGTGTGGCGACATATTATAGCAATCAGCCCCAGCATTTT.

This chain uses TRBV5-6 with TRBJ2-7; the match to TRBD2 covers 8 bases. The germline CDR1 and CDR2 sequences are SGHDT and YYEEEE. The CDR3 is 13 amino acids. J gave up 7 bases and V 3 bases, and 6 bases lay outside the gene matches. The CDR3 sequence is CASSSGRGGEQYF. CDR3 bases: TGTGCCAGCAGCTCCGGGAGGGGGGGTGAGCAGTACTTC.

The chain joins TRBV10-3 to TRBJ1-2; D may be TRBD1 (5 bases). This CDR3 spans 13 amino acids. V was shortened by 6 bases and J by 1 base, with 9 bases between the two germline ends. In germline, CDR1 is ENHRY, CDR2 SYGVKD. The CDR3 spells CAIRADSNYGYTF. CDR3 nucleotides: TGTGCCATCAGGGCTGACAGTAACTATGGCTACACCTTC.

The chain recombines TRBV7-9 with TRBJ2-7; tentatively, D is TRBD2 (7 bases). V was trimmed by 5 bases and J by 2 bases, leaving 16 bases between them. The CDR3 is 15 residues long. Germline CDR1 reads SEHNR; CDR2 reads FQNEAQ (reference sequence). The CDR3 spells CASSQGGGATYEQYF. The CDR3, as DNA: TGTGCCAGCAGCCAGGGTGGGGGGGCAACCTACGAGCAGTACTTC.

The CDR3 protein is CASSQDRGYYEQYF. Written as DNA, the CDR3 is TGTGCCAGCAGCCAAGACAGGGGGTACTACGAGCAGTACTTC. The chain combines TRBV4-2 with TRBJ2-7, with 7 bases aligning to TRBD1. The CDR3 totals 14 residues. Germline CDR1 LGHNA, CDR2 YNFKEQ. V lost 0 bases, J lost 3 bases, and 2 bases stayed unmatched.

This clone is a singleton in its sample. The CDR3 nucleotides read TGTGCCAGCAGCTTAGGCGCGGGCCGCAACACTGAAGCTTTCTTT. This translates into CASSLGAGRNTEAFF. The rearrangement joins TRBV7-8 to TRBJ1-1; no clear D gene. Germline V lookup: CDR1 SGHVS, CDR2 FQNEAQ. The CDR3 length is 15 residues. V was clipped by 1 base and J by 2 bases, with 11 bases between them.

The gene calls are TRBV10-3 and TRBJ2-3; no clear D. From germline, CDR1 is ENHRY and CDR2 SYGVKD. With 3 bases removed from V and 0 bases from J, the gap between germline ends came to 7 bases. The CDR3 contains 14 residues. For the CDR3, the DNA is TGTGCCATCAGTGACCTTGGCAGCACAGATACGCAGTATTTT. Translated: CAISDLGSTDTQYF.

The chain uses TRBV19 and TRBJ2-7; 12 bases are shared with TRBD2. With 4 bases clipped from V and 3 bases from J, the junction kept 4 bases outside the gene matches. In germline, CDR1 is LNHDA, CDR2 SQIVND (reference sequence). The CDR3 extends over 15 amino acids. In DNA form, the CDR3 reads TGTGCCAGTAGTAATAGGACTAGCGGGGTCTACGAGCAGTACTTC. This sequence encodes CASSNRTSGVYEQYF.

This clone has just a few counts. The chain employs TRBV6-5 and TRBJ1-1; no definite D call. The CDR3 spans 14 residues. V was trimmed by 5 bases and J by 3 bases, leaving 13 bases between them. Germline V gene data show CDR1 as MNHEY and CDR2 as SVGAGI. The CDR3 nucleotides read TGTGCCAGCAGTCGTTATCGGGGTTACACTGAAGCTTTCTTT. It is translated as CASSRYRGYTEAFF.

The genes are TRBV4-1 and TRBJ2-4; the D gene is possibly TRBD2 (6 bases). Germline CDR1 reads MGHRA; CDR2 reads YSYEKL. Trimming pared 0 bases from V and 9 bases from J, leaving 15 bases between. This CDR3 has 15 residues. CDR3 sequence reads: CASSQDGTSKSIQYF. In DNA, the CDR3 is TGCGCCAGCAGCCAAGATGGTACTAGCAAGAGCATTCAGTACTTC.